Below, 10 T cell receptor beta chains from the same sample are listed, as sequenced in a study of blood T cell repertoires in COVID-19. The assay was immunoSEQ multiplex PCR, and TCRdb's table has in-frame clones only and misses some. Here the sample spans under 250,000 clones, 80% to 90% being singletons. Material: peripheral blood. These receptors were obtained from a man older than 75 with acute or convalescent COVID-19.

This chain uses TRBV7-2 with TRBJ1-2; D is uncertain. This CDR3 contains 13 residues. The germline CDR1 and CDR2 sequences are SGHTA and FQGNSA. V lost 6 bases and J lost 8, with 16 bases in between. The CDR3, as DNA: TGTGCCAGCAGAGAAACTAGCAACGGGGGCTACACCTTC. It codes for CASRETSNGGYTF.

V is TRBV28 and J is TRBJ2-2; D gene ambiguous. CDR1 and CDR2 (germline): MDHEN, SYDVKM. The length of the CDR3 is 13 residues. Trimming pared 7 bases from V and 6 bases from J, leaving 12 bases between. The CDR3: CASTLLGSGELFF. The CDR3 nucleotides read TGTGCCAGCACCCTCCTAGGATCCGGGGAGCTGTTTTTT.

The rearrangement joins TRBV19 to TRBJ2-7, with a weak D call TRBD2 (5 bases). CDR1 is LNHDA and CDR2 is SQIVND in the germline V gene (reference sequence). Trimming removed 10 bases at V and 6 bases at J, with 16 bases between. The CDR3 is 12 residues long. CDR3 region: CATGSGWGEQYF. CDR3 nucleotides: TGTGCCACCGGATCGGGGTGGGGCGAGCAGTACTTC.

Here the CDR3 reads CASSLDRDEQYF. For the CDR3, the DNA is TGTGCCAGCAGCTTAGATAGAGACGAGCAGTACTTC. The chain has TRBV11-3 and TRBJ2-7; the D is unclear. CDR3 length: 12 residues. Deletions cut 0 bases from V and 5 bases from J, with 5 bases between. Germline values: CDR1 SGHNT, CDR2 YENEEA.

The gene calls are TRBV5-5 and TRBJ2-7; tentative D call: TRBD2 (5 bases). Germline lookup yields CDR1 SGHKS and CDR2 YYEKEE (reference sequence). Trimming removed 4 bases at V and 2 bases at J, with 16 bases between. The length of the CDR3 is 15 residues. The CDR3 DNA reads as TGTGCCAGCAGCCGCACGGCGGGTACTACCTACGAGCAGTACTTC. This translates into CASSRTAGTTYEQYF.

The chain's CDR3 is CASSLGGQAAYNEQFF. CDR3 coding DNA: TGTGCCAGCAGCTTGGGTGGACAGGCGGCCTACAATGAGCAGTTCTTC. V and J are TRBV5-4 and TRBJ2-1, with 7 bases that match TRBD1. The V segment lost 0 bases and the J segment 2 bases; nucleotides outside the gene matches: 5. This CDR3 has 16 amino acids. Germline-derived CDR1 and CDR2 are SGHNT and YYREEE (reference sequence).

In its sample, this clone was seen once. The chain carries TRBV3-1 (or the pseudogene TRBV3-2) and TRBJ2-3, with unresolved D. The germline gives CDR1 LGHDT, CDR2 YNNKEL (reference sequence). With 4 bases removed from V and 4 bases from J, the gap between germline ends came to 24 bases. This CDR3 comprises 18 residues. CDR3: CASSPKHPAAVLADTQYF. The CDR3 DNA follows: TGTGCCAGCAGCCCTAAACACCCGGCCGCGGTCCTAGCAGATACGCAGTATTTT.

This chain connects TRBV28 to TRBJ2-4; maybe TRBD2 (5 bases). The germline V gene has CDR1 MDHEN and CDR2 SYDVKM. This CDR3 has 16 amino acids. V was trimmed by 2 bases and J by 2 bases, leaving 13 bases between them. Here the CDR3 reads CASSLLQSGTKNIQYF. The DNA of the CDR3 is TGTGCCAGCAGTTTACTACAGTCCGGGACCAAAAACATTCAGTACTTC.

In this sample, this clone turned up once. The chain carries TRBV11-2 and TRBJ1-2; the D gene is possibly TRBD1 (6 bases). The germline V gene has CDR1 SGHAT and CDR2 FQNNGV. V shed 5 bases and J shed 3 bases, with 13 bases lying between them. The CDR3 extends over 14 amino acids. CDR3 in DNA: TGTGCCAGCAGCGCCTACCGGACAGACTATGGCTACACCTTC. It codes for CASSAYRTDYGYTF.

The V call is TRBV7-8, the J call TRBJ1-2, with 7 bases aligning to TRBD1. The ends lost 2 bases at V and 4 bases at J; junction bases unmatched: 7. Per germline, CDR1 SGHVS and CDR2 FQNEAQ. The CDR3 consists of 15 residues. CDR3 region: CASSLSQTGIYGYTF. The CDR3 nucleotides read TGTGCCAGCAGCTTATCACAGACAGGGATCTATGGCTACACCTTC.